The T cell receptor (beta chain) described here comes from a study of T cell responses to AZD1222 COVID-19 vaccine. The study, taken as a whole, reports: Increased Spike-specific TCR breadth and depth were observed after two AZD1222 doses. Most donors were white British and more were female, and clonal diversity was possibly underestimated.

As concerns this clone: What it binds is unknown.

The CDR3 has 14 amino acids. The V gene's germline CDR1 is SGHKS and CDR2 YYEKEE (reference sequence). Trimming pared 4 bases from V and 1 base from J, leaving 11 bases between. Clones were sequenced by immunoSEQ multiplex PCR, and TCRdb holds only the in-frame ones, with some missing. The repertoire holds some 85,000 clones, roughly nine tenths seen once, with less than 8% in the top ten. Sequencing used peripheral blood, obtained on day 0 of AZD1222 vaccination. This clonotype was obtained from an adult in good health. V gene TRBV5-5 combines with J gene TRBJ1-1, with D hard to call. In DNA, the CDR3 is TGTGCCAGCAGCAAAACCCGGGGGAACACTGAAGCTTTCTTT. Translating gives CASSKTRGNTEAFF. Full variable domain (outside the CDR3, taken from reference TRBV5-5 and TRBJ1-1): DAGVTQSPTHLIKTRGQQVTLRCSPISGHKSVSWYQQVLGQGPQFIFQYYEKEERGRGNFPDRFSARQFPNYSSELNVNALLLGDSALYLCASSKTRGNTEAFFGQGTRLTVV.